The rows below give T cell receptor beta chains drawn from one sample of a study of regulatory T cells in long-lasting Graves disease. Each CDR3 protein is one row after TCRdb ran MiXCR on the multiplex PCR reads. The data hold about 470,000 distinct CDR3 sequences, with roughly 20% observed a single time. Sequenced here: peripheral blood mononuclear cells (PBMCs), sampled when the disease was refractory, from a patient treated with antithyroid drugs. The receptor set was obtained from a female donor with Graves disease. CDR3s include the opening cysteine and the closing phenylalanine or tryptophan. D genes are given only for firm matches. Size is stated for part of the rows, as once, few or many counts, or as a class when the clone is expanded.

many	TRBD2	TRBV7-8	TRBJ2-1	TGTGCCAGCAGGCTCTCGGCGGCAGCGGGGGGTGAGCAGTTCTTC	CASRLSAAAGGEQFF
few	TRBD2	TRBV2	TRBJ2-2	TGTGCCAGCAGCAATCCGGGGGGGCCCGGTCCCGGGGAGCTGTTTTTT	CASSNPGGPGPGELFF
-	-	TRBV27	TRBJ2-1	TGTGCCAGCGTAGACGGGAGTCCCTACAATGAGCAGTTCTTC	CASVDGSPYNEQFF
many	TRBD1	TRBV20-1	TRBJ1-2	TGCAGTGTCATGGACAGGGGGGATGGCTACACCTTC	CSVMDRGDGYTF
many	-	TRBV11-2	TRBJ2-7	TGTGCCAGCAGCTTACTGGTGGGACCTAGCTTTGAGCAGTACTTC	CASSLLVGPSFEQYF
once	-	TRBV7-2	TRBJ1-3	TGTGCCAGCAGCTTAGTAGTGAGCTCTGGAAACACCATATATTTT	CASSLVVSSGNTIYF
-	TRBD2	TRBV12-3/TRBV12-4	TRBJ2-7	TGTGCCAGCAGTCCTTTGGGTAGCGGGAGTTATTTC	CASSPLGSGSYF
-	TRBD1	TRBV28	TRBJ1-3	TGTGCCAGCAGCCTCAGCCCCGGGACAGACAACACCATATATTTT	CASSLSPGTDNTIYF
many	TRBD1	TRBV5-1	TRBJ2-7	TGCGCCAGCAGTCGGACAGGGGCCTACGAGCAGTACTTC	CASSRTGAYEQYF
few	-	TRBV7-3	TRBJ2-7	TGTGCCAGCAGTTCAGAGGGGAGTTCCTACGAGCAGTACTTC	CASSSEGSSYEQYF
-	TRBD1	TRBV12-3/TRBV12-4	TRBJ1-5	TGTGCCAGCAGTTTCCCCGGGACAGGTGGGAGCAATCAGTCCCAGCATTTT	CASSFPGTGGSNQSQHF
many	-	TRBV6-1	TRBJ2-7	TGTGCCAGCAGATTAGCTTCCTATTACGAGCAGTACTTC	CASRLASYYEQYF
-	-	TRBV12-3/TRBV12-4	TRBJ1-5	TGTGCCAGCAGTTTCGCGGACTCAAATCAGCCCCAGCATTTT	CASSFADSNQPQHF
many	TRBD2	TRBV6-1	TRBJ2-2	TGTGCCAGCCCCGGGGGGTACACCGGGGAGCTGTTTTTT	CASPGGYTGELFF
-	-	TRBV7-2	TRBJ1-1	TGTGCCAGCTTCACTCCGCGGGGCACTGAAGCTTTCTTT	CASFTPRGTEAFF
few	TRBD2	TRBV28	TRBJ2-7	TGTGCCAGCAGTCGCTATTTAGGACTAGCGGGCTTGATCTTC	CASSRYLGLAGLIF
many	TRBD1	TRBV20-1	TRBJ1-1	TGCAGTGCTAGCACAGGGGTTTACACTGAAGCTTTCTTT	CSASTGVYTEAFF
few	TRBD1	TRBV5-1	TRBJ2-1	TGCGCCAGCAGCTTGGACAGGGGGAAGAGCAATGAGCAGTTCTTC	CASSLDRGKSNEQFF
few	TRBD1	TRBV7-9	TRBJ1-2	TGTGCCAGCAGCCCATCCAGGGGGACGCATGGCTACACCTTC	CASSPSRGTHGYTF
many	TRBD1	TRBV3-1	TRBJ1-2	TGTGCCAGCAGCCAAGATTCGACGACAGGGGGCGGCTACACCTTC	CASSQDSTTGGGYTF
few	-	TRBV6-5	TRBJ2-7	TGTGCCAGCAGTTCCCGGACGGCCTACTCGAGGGAGCAGTACTTC	CASSSRTAYSREQYF
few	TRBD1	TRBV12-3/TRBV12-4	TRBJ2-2	TGTGCCGTCAGACAGGGTGGATTCACCGGGGAGCTGTTTTTT	CAVRQGGFTGELFF
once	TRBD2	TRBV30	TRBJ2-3	TGTGCCTGGGGACTAGCGGGATACAAAGATACGCAGTATTTT	CAWGLAGYKDTQYF
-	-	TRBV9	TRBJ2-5	TGTGCCAGCAGCCAGGCAGCGGCCCCCCAAGAGACCCAGTACTTC	CASSQAAAPQETQYF
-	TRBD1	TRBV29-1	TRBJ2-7	TGCAGCGTTGTGGGGACAGGGGGCTCCTACGAGCAGTACTTC	CSVVGTGGSYEQYF
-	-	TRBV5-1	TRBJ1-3	TGCGCCAGCAGCCAAGGCGGGACTGGAAACACCATATATTTT	CASSQGGTGNTIYF
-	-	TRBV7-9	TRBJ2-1	TGTGCCAGCAGCTCCGAACCCGTGAGCAATGAGCAGTTCTTC	CASSSEPVSNEQFF
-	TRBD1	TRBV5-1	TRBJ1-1	TGCGCCAGCAGCTTGGGAGGGGGGACAGCGCTGAACACTGAAGCTTTCTTT	CASSLGGGTALNTEAFF
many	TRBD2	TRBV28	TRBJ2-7	TGTGCCAGCAGTTGGGAGCGGGGATCCTACGAGCAGTACTTC	CASSWERGSYEQYF
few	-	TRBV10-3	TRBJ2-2	TGTGCCATCAGAGGACTCCCCCCGCTTACGGGCACCGGGGAGCTGTTTTTT	CAIRGLPPLTGTGELFF
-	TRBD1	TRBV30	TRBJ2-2	TGTGCCTGGAATACATACAGGGGGCAGAGCACCGGGGAGCTGTTTTTT	CAWNTYRGQSTGELFF
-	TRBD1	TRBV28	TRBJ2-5	TGTGCCAGCAGTTTATGGGGACAGGGAGGGAGAGAGACCCAGTACTTC	CASSLWGQGGRETQYF
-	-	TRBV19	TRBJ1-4	TGTGCCAGTACCACCGGGACAAGGAATGAAAAACTGTTTTTT	CASTTGTRNEKLFF
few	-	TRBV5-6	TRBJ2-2	TGTGCCAGCAGCCCGGACGGAGTGTCCAGCACCGGGGAGCTGTTTTTT	CASSPDGVSSTGELFF
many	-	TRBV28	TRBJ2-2	TGTGCCAGCAGTTTCCGGGCGTCCGGGGAGCTGTTTTTT	CASSFRASGELFF
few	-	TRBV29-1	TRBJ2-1	TGCAGCGTTGAAGTAAGGGTATATGAGCAGTTCTTC	CSVEVRVYEQFF
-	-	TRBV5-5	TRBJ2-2	TGTGCCAGCAGGGACCGGGACAACACCGGGGAGCTGTTTTTT	CASRDRDNTGELFF
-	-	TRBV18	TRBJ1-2	TGTGCCAGCTCGGGTAGGGGCGCGATTTATGGCTACACCTTC	CASSGRGAIYGYTF
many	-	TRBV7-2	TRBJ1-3	TGTGCCAGCAGCTTAGGTGCAGGTAGCTCTGGAAACACCATATATTTT	CASSLGAGSSGNTIYF
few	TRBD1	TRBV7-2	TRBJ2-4	TGTGCCAGCAGCTACACCAGGACAGGGGGCCAAAACATTCAGTACTTC	CASSYTRTGGQNIQYF
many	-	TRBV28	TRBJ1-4	TGTGCCAGCAGTGCACTTGGGGTGGGATGGGCTAATGAAAAACTGTTTTTT	CASSALGVGWANEKLFF
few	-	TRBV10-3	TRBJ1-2	TGTGCCATCAGTGAGCTGACAGATTCTTATGGCTACACCTTC	CAISELTDSYGYTF
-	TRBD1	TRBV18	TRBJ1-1	TGTGCCAGCTCAACGGTGTTGGTGACAGGGGGCACTGAAGCTTTCTTT	CASSTVLVTGGTEAFF
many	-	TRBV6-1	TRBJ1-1	TGTGCCAGCAGAAAACAGGGCCAGAACACTGAAGCTTTCTTT	CASRKQGQNTEAFF
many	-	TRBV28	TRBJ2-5	TGTGCCAGCAGTTTCAGAGGGGATAAGATGGAGACCCAGTACTTC	CASSFRGDKMETQYF
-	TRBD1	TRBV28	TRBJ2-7	TGTGCCCGCAGTATTACCAGGGGGCAGTCCTACGAGCAGTACTTC	CARSITRGQSYEQYF